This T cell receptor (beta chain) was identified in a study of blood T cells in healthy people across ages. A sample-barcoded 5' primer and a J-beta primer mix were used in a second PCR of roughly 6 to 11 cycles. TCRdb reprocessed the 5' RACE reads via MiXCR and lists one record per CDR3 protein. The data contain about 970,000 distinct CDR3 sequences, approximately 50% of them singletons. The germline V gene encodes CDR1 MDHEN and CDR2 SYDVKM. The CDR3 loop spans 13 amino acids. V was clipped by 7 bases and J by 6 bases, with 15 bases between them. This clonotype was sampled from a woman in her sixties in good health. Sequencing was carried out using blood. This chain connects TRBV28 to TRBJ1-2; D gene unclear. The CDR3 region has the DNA TGTGCCAGCACCCGCACTCACGTGGATGGCTACACCTTC. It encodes CASTRTHVDGYTF.